Listed below are T cell receptor beta chains from one sample, sequenced in a study of cytomegalovirus exposure and HLA in healthy donors. The table came from immunoSEQ multiplex PCR; TCRdb's copy has only in-frame clones and leaves some out. Of tens of thousands of clones listed, roughly 93% are singletons. Sample: PBMCs. These receptors were taken from a woman in her 30s in good health and CMV-seronegative. Each CDR3 is given with its conserved first and last residue. D genes are given only for firm matches. Expanded clones are given a class, and other clones once, few, many or no size at all.

V: TRBV5-1; size: -; J: TRBJ2-5; D: TRBD2; CDR3: CASSFNSGRVETQYF; DNA: TGCGCCAGCAGCTTTAATAGCGGGAGAGTAGAGACCCAGTACTTC
V: TRBV19; size: -; J: TRBJ1-2; D: TRBD1; CDR3: CASSRDRGNYGYTF; DNA: TGTGCCAGTAGCCGGGACAGGGGGAACTATGGCTACACCTTC
V: TRBV7-9; size: -; J: TRBJ2-5; D: TRBD2; CDR3: CASSVGTSGIETQYF; DNA: TGTGCCAGCAGCGTGGGGACTAGCGGGATCGAGACCCAGTACTTC
V: TRBV5-1; size: -; J: TRBJ2-1; D: -; CDR3: CASSLDEGGIYNEQFF; DNA: TGCGCCAGCAGCTTGGATGAGGGGGGGATTTACAATGAGCAGTTCTTC
V: TRBV30; size: -; J: TRBJ1-3; D: TRBD1; CDR3: CAWSRTGNSGNTIYF; DNA: TGTGCCTGGAGCCGGACAGGGAACTCTGGAAACACCATATATTTT
V: TRBV7-3; size: once; J: TRBJ1-5; D: -; CDR3: CASSLNLAGGPQHF; DNA: TGTGCCAGCAGCTTAAACCTAGCGGGGGGCCCCCAGCATTTT
V: TRBV2; size: -; J: TRBJ1-4; D: TRBD1; CDR3: CASRAGGTNEKLFF; DNA: TGTGCCAGCAGGGCAGGGGGAACTAATGAAAAACTGTTTTTT
V: TRBV6-5; size: -; J: TRBJ2-1; D: -; CDR3: CASSYNGKLYNEQFF; DNA: TGTGCCAGCAGTTACAACGGTAAACTCTACAATGAGCAGTTCTTC
V: TRBV19; size: -; J: TRBJ1-1; D: -; CDR3: CASASQSRGSEAFF; DNA: TGTGCCAGCGCCTCACAGTCCAGGGGTTCTGAAGCTTTCTTT
V: TRBV6-9; size: -; J: TRBJ2-1; D: TRBD2; CDR3: CASSYVLARYNEQFF; DNA: TGTGCCAGCAGTTACGTACTAGCGCGGTACAATGAGCAGTTCTTC
V: TRBV29-1; size: -; J: TRBJ1-2; D: TRBD1; CDR3: CSVGGTGAYGYTF; DNA: TGCAGCGTTGGCGGGACAGGGGCCTATGGCTACACCTTC
V: TRBV15; size: -; J: TRBJ2-1; D: -; CDR3: CATSTVNYNEQFF; DNA: TGTGCCACCAGCACAGTAAACTACAATGAGCAGTTCTTC
V: TRBV4-2; size: -; J: TRBJ2-7; D: TRBD1; CDR3: CASSQWDRESYEQYF; DNA: TGTGCCAGCAGCCAATGGGACAGGGAGTCCTACGAGCAGTACTTC
V: TRBV5-1; size: -; J: TRBJ2-5; D: TRBD1; CDR3: CASSLGLGRDRETQYF; DNA: TGCGCCAGCAGCTTGGGGTTGGGTAGGGACAGAGAGACCCAGTACTTC
V: TRBV19; size: -; J: TRBJ1-2; D: TRBD1; CDR3: CASSMGTGPWGDGYTF; DNA: TGTGCCAGTAGTATGGGGACAGGGCCTTGGGGTGATGGCTACACCTTC